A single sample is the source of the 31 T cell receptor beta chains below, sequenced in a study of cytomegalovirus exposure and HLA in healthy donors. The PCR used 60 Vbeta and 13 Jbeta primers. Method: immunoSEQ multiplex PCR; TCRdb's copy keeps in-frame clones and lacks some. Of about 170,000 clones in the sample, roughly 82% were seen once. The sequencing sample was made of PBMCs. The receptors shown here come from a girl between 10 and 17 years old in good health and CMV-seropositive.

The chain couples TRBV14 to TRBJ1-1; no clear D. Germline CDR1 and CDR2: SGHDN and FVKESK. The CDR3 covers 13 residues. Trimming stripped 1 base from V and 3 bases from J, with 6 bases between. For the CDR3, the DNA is TGTGCCAGCAGCCAAGTGAGGGACACTGAAGCTTTCTTT. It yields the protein CASSQVRDTEAFF.

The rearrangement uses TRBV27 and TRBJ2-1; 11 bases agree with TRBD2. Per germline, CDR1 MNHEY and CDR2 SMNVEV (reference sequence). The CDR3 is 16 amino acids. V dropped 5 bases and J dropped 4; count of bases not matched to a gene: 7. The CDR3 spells CASSPRSSGGYNEQFF. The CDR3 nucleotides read TGTGCCAGCAGTCCGCGTTCTAGCGGGGGGTACAATGAGCAGTTCTTC.

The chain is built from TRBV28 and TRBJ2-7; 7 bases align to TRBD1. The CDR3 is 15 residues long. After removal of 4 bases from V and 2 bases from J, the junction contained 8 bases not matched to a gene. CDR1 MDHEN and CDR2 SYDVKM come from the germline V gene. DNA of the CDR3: TGTGCCAGCAGTTCTCTCAGGGGGTGGGCCTACGAGCAGTACTTC. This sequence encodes CASSSLRGWAYEQYF.

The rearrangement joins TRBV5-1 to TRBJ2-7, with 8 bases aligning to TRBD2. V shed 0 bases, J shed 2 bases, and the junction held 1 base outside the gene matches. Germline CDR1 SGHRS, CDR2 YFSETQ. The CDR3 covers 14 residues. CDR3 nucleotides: TGCGCCAGCAGCTTGGAGGGACTAGCCTACGAGCAGTACTTC. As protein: CASSLEGLAYEQYF.

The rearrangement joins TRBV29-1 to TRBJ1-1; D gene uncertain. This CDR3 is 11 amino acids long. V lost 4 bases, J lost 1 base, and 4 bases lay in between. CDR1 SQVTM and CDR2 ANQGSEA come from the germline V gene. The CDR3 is CSVVRNTEAFF. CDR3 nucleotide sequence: TGCAGCGTTGTGAGGAACACTGAAGCTTTCTTT.

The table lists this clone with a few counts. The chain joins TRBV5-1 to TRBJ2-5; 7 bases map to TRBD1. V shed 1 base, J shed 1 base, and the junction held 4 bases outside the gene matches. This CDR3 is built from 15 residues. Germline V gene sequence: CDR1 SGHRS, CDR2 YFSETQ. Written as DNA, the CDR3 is TGCGCCAGCAGCTTGCGCCCAGGGGGCCAAGAGACCCAGTACTTC. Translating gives CASSLRPGGQETQYF. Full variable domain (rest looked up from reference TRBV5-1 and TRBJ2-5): KAGVTQTPRYLIKTRGQQVTLSCSPISGHRSVSWYQQTPGQGLQFLFEYFSETQRNKGNFPGRFSGRQFSNSRSEMNVSTLELGDSALYLCASSLRPGGQETQYFGPGTRLLVL.

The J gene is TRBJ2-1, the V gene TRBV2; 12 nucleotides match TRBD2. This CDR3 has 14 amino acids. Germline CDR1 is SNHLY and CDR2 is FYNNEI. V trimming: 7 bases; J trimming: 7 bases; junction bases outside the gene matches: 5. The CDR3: CASTTSGRRNEQFF. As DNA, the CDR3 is TGTGCCAGCACTACTAGCGGGAGGAGAAATGAGCAGTTCTTC. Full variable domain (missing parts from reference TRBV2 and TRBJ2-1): EPEVTQTPSHQVTQMGQEVILRCVPISNHLYFYWYRQILGQKVEFLVSFYNNEISEKSEIFDDQFSVERPDGSNFTLKIRSTKLEDSAMYFCASTTSGRRNEQFFGPGTRLTVL.

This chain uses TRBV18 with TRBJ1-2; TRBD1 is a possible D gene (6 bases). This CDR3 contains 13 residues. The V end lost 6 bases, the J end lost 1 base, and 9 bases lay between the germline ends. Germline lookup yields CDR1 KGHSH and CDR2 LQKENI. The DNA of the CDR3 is TGTGCCAGCTCGTCGGACAGTAACTATGGCTACACCTTC. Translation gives CASSSDSNYGYTF.

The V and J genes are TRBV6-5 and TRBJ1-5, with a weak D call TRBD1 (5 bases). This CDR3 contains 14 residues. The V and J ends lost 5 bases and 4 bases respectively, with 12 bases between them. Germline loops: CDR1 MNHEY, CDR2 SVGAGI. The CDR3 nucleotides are TGTGCCAGCAGTCCTGGGACTGCAAATCAGCCCCAGCATTTT. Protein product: CASSPGTANQPQHF.

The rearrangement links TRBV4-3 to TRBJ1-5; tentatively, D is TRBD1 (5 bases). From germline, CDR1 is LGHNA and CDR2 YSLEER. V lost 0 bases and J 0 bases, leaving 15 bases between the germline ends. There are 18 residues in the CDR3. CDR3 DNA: TGCGCCAGCAGCCAAGAAATCACAGGAGCTTATAGCAATCAGCCCCAGCATTTT. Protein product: CASSQEITGAYSNQPQHF.

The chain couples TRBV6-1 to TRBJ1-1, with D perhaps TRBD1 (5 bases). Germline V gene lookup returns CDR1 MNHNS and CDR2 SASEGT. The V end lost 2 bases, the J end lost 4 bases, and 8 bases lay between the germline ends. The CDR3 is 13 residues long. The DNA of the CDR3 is TGTGCCAGCAGTGAACAGGGATGCACTGAAGCTTTCTTT. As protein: CASSEQGCTEAFF.

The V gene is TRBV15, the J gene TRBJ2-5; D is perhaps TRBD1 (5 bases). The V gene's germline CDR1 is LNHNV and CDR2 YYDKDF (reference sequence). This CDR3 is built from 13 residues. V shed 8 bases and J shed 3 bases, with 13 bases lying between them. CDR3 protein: CATAGPPEETQYF. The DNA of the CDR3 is TGTGCCACCGCAGGGCCCCCAGAAGAGACCCAGTACTTC.

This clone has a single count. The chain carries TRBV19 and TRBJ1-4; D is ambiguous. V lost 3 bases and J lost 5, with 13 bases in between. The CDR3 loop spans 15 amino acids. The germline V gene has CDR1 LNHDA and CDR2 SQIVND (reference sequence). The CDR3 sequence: CASSIIGLSNEKLFF. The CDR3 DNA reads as TGTGCCAGTAGTATCATTGGGCTGTCGAATGAAAAACTGTTTTTT.

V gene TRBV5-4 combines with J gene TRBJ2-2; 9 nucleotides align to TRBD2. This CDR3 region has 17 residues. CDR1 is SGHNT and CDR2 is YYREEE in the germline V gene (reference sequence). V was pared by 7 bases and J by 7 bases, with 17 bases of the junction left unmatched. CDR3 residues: CASYSLRGGGADGELFF. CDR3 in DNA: TGTGCCAGCTACTCACTAAGGGGCGGGGGGGCCGACGGGGAGCTGTTTTTT.

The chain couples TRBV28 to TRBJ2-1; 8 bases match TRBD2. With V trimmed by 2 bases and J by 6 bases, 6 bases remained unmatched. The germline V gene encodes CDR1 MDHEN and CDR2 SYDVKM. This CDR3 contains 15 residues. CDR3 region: CASSLTLRGGNEQFF. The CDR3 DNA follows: TGTGCCAGCAGTTTAACCCTACGGGGGGGCAATGAGCAGTTCTTC.

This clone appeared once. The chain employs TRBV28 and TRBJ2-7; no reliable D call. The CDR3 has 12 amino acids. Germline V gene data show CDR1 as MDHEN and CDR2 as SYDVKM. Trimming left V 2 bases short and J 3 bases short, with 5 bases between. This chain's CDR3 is CASSLDNYEQYF. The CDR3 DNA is TGTGCCAGCAGTTTAGACAACTACGAGCAGTACTTC. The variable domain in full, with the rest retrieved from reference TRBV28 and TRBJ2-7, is DVKVTQSSRYLVKRTGEKVFLECVQDMDHENMFWYRQDPGLGLRLIYFSYDVKMKEKGDIPEGYSVSREKKERFSLILESASTNQTSMYLCASSLDNYEQYFGPGTRLTVT.

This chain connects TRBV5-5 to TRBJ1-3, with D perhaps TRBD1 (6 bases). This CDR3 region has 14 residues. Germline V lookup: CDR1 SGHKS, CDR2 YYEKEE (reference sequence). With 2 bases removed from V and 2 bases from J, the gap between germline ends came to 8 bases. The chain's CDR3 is CASSFAGAGNTIYF. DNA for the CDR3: TGTGCCAGCAGCTTCGCAGGGGCTGGAAACACCATATATTTT.

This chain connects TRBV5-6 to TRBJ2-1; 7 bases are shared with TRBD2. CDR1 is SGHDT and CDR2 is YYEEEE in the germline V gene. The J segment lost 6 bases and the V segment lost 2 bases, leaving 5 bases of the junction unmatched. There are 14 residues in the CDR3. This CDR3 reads CASSFRSGGNEQFF. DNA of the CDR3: TGTGCCAGCAGCTTTAGATCGGGGGGCAATGAGCAGTTCTTC.

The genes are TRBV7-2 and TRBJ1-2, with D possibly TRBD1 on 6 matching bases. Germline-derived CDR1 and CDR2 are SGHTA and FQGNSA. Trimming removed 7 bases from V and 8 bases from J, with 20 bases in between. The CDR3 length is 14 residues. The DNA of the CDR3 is TGTGCCAGCAACCCAGCCGGGGGGGGCGGGGGCTACACCTTC. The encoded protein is CASNPAGGGGGYTF. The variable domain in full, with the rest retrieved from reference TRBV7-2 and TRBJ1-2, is GAGVSQSPSNKVTEKGKDVELRCDPISGHTALYWYRQSLGQGLEFLIYFQGNSAPDKSGLPSDRFSAERTGGSVSTLTIQRTQQEDSAVYLCASNPAGGGGGYTFGSGTRLTVV.

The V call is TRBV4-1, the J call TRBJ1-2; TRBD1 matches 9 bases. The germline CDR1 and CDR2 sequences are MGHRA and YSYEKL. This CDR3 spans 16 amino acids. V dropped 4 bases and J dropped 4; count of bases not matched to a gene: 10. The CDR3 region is CASSRTPDRGIYGYTF. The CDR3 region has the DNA TGCGCCAGCAGCCGCACCCCGGACAGGGGTATCTATGGCTACACCTTC.

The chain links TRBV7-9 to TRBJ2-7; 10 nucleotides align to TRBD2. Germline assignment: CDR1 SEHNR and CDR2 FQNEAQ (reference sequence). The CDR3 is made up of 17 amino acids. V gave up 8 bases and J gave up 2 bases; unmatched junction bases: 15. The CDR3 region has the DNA TGTGCCAGCGAGACTAGCGGGCCAACCGGGAGCGCCTACGAGCAGTACTTC. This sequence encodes CASETSGPTGSAYEQYF.

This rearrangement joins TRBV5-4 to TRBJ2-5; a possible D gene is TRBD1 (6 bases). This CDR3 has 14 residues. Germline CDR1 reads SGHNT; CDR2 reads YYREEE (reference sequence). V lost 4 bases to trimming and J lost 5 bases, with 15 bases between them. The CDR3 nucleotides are TGTGCCAGCAGCCTGGGGCTTACAGGGGAGACCCAGTACTTC. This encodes CASSLGLTGETQYF.

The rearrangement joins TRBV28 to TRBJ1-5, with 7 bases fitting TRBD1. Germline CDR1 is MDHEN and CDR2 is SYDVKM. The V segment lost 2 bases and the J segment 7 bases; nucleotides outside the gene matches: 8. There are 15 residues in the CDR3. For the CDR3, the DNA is TGTGCCAGCAGTTTAGGCGACAGGGTGCAGCAGCCCCAGCATTTT. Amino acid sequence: CASSLGDRVQQPQHF.

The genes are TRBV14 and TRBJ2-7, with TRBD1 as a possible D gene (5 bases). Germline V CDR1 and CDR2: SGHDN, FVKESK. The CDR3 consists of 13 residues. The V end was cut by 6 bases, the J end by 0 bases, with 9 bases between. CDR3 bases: TGTGCCAGCAGGGACACGAGCTCCTACGAGCAGTACTTC. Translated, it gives CASRDTSSYEQYF.

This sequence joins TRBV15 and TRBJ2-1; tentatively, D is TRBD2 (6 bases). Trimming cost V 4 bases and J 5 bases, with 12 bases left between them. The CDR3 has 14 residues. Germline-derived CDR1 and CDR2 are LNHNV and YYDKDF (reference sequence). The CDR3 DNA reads TGTGCCACCAGCAATCGCGGGGAACACAATGAGCAGTTCTTC. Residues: CATSNRGEHNEQFF.

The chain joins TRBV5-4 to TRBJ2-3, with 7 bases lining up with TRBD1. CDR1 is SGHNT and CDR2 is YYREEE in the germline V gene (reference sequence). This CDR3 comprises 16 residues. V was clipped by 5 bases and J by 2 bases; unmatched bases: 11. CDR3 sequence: CASRSDRESYTDTQYF. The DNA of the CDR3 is TGTGCCAGCAGATCCGACAGGGAATCCTACACAGATACGCAGTATTTT.

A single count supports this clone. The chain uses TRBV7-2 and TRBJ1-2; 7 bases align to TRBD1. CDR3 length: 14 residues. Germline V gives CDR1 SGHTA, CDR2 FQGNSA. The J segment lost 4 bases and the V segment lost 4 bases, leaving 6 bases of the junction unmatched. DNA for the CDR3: TGTGCCAGCAGCTGGGAACAGGGGACCTATGGCTACACCTTC. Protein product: CASSWEQGTYGYTF.

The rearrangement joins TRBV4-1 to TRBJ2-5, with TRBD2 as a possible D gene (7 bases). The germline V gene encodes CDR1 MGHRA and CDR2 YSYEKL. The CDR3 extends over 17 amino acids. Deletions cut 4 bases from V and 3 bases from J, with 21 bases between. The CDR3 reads CASSPSGGPRVEETQYF. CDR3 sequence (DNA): TGCGCCAGCAGCCCGTCGGGGGGCCCGCGGGTGGAAGAGACCCAGTACTTC.

CDR3 sequence (DNA): TGTGCCAGTAGTATGGGCGCGGGGCGGGTGAGCTACGAGCAGTACTTC. Translation: CASSMGAGRVSYEQYF. J is TRBJ2-7 and V is TRBV19; TRBD2 is a possible D gene (6 bases). This CDR3 is 16 amino acids long. Germline CDR1 is LNHDA and CDR2 is SQIVND (reference sequence). V shed 3 bases and J shed 3 bases, with 18 bases lying between them. The variable domain in full, completed from reference TRBV19 and TRBJ2-7, reads DGGITQSPKYLFRKEGQNVTLSCEQNLNHDAMYWYRQDPGQGLRLIYYSQIVNDFQKGDIAEGYSVSREKKESFPLTVTSAQKNPTAFYLCASSMGAGRVSYEQYFGPGTRLTVT.

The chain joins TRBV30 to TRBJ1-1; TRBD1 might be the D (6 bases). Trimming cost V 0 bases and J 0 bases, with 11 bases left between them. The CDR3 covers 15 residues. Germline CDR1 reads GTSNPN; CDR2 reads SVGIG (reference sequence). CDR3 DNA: TGTGCCTGGAGTGTGCTAGGACAGATGAACACTGAAGCTTTCTTT. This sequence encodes CAWSVLGQMNTEAFF.

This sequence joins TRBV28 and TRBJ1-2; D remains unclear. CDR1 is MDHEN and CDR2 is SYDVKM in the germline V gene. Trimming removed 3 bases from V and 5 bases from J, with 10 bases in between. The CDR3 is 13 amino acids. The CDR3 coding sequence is TGTGCCAGCAGTTTTCCCAGTCGATATGGCTACACCTTC. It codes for CASSFPSRYGYTF.